Presented here are 6 T cell receptor beta chains from one specimen sequenced in a study of CD4 T cells in relation to SARS-CoV-2 and coronaviruses (dated by TCRdb to about 2021). The library was produced with the immunoSEQ multiplex PCR assay. The source is immuneACCESS, and TCRdb retained only in-frame sequences with V and J called. Part of the clones is not carried over; for the studies checked, unresolved V genes explain less than half of this, and the remainder is unexplained. A total of some 43,000 clones appear in this sample, roughly four fifths of them only once. About 1.3% of the sample rests with the top ten. These receptors lack a known antigen. The specimen sequenced was naive CD4+ T cells from PBMCs, cultured in vitro. The intended sense of this specimen's cell subset or site label: naive CD4+ T cells isolated by negative enrichment. Receptors originate from an adult with COVID-19.

The rearrangement uses TRBV12-3 or TRBV12-4 and TRBJ1-1; the D is unclear. This CDR3 has 13 residues. V gave up 5 bases and J gave up 0 bases, with 7 bases separating them. The CDR3 is CASSPQMNTEAFF. As DNA, the CDR3 is TGTGCCAGCAGTCCCCAGATGAACACTGAAGCTTTCTTT.

The chain recombines TRBV3-1 (or the pseudogene TRBV3-2) with TRBJ2-7; D unclear. Germline V gene lookup returns CDR1 LGHDT and CDR2 YNNKEL (reference sequence). V was cut by 2 bases and J by 0 bases, with 8 bases left in between. The CDR3 has 14 amino acids. Written as DNA, the CDR3 is TGTGCCAGCAGCCAAAGAATGAACTCCTACGAGCAGTACTTC. It is translated as CASSQRMNSYEQYF.

J is TRBJ2-1 and V is TRBV19; the match to TRBD2 covers 12 bases. CDR1 is LNHDA and CDR2 is SQIVND in the germline V gene (reference sequence). With 4 bases clipped from V and 10 bases from J, the junction kept 11 bases outside the gene matches. This CDR3 region has 16 residues. The CDR3 protein is CASSTSLAGGPGEQFF. The CDR3 DNA is TGTGCCAGTAGTACCTCTCTAGCGGGAGGGCCAGGAGAGCAGTTCTTC.

This chain links TRBV7-3 with TRBJ2-5, with TRBD2 as a possible D gene (5 bases). The CDR3 loop spans 15 amino acids. The V end lost 2 bases, the J end lost 2 bases, and 12 bases lay between the germline ends. Germline values: CDR1 SGHTA, CDR2 FQGTGA. The chain's CDR3 is CASSLGLSGQETQYF. In nucleotides, the CDR3 is TGTGCCAGCAGCTTAGGTTTAAGCGGACAAGAGACCCAGTACTTC.

The chain carries TRBV28 and TRBJ1-5; TRBD1 aligns across 8 bases. The ends lost 5 bases at V and 6 bases at J; junction bases unmatched: 6. The CDR3 length is 14 residues. Germline V gives CDR1 MDHEN, CDR2 SYDVKM. CDR3 nucleotide sequence: TGTGCCAGCAGTACAGGGGGTTCAAGTCAGCCCCAGCATTTT. This codes for CASSTGGSSQPQHF.

The gene calls are TRBV9 and TRBJ2-7, with unresolved D. Germline lookup yields CDR1 SGDLS and CDR2 YYNGEE. V was pared by 2 bases and J by 6 bases, with 12 bases between. The CDR3 loop spans 13 amino acids. CDR3 loop: CASSVAVRTEQYF. CDR3 DNA sequence: TGTGCCAGCAGCGTCGCCGTTCGGACCGAGCAGTACTTC.